This T cell receptor (beta chain) was sequenced during a study of regulatory T cells in long-lasting Graves disease. Time point given: newly diagnosed GD, antithyroid drugs for less than 3 months. Construction of the TCR library relied on RNA isolated from PBMCs. Researchers made TCR beta libraries by using iRepertoire HTBI primers and running Arm-PCR on CDR3 regions. TCRdb re-analysed the multiplex PCR reads in MiXCR, keeping a single row per CDR3 protein. Of hundreds of thousands of distinct CDR3 sequences in the sample, around 13% were seen once. The data were also submitted as part of a second study, on T cells in Graves' hyperthyroidism and ophthalmopathy. That investigation notes: Each diagnosis was grounded in clinical symptoms, serum thyroxine and TRAb, thyroid ultrasound, and orbital computed tomography.

The receptor's source is a woman in her twenties or thirties with Graves disease. The sample here was peripheral blood mononuclear cells (PBMCs), taken at new diagnosis, from a patient treated with antithyroid drugs.

The CDR3 region is CASSQSMGLGSTGELFF. CDR3 nucleotides: TGCGCCAGCAGCCAAAGTATGGGGCTAGGCTCCACCGGGGAGCTGTTTTTT. The chain couples TRBV4-1 to TRBJ2-2; D perhaps matches TRBD1 (5 bases). The CDR3 length is 17 residues. Trimming removed 2 bases from V and 4 bases from J, with 17 bases in between. Germline CDR1 is MGHRA and CDR2 is YSYEKL.